Below, 17 T cell receptor beta chains from the same sample are listed, as sequenced in a study of T cell responses to AZD1222 COVID-19 vaccine. Generated by immunoSEQ multiplex PCR, the TCRdb table keeps only in-frame clones and is missing some. Of 100,000 to 150,000 clones listed, 75% to 95% are singletons. The sample here was peripheral blood, taken 28 days after the second AZD1222 dose. These TCRs come from an adult who received the AZD1222 COVID-19 vaccine.

The chain uses TRBV30 and TRBJ2-2, with D maybe TRBD1 (5 bases). The germline V and J ends were trimmed by 1 base and 6 bases, with 9 bases remaining between them. Germline CDR1 reads GTSNPN; CDR2 reads SVGIG (reference sequence). The CDR3 contains 13 residues. The CDR3 DNA reads as TGTGCCTGGAGTGAACAGGCCCCCGGGGAGCTGTTTTTT. Its protein is CAWSEQAPGELFF. Full variable domain (rest looked up from reference TRBV30 and TRBJ2-2): SQTIHQWPATLVQPVGSPLSLECTVEGTSNPNLYWYRQAAGRGLQLLFYSVGIGQISSEVPQNLSASRPQDRQFILSSKKLLLSDSGFYLCAWSEQAPGELFFGEGSRLTVL.

The chain joins TRBV19 to TRBJ1-5; 8 bases fit TRBD1. Germline-derived CDR1 and CDR2 are LNHDA and SQIVND (reference sequence). This CDR3 spans 16 amino acids. V lost 5 bases to trimming and J lost 0 bases; unmatched junction nucleotides: 6. The CDR3 sequence is CASSPGQAPSNQPQHF. The DNA for the CDR3 is TGTGCCAGTAGTCCGGGACAGGCCCCTAGCAATCAGCCCCAGCATTTT.

The rearrangement links TRBV3-1 (or the pseudogene TRBV3-2) to TRBJ1-1; D is possibly TRBD1 (5 bases). V lost 3 bases and J lost 6, with 11 bases in between. Germline assignment: CDR1 LGHDT and CDR2 YNNKEL (reference sequence). The CDR3 has 13 amino acids. CDR3 coding DNA: TGTGCCAGCAGCCAGGGGGGTACCCCTGAAGCTTTCTTT. Translating gives CASSQGGTPEAFF.

V gene TRBV7-9 combines with J gene TRBJ1-2; D uncertain. V gave up 4 bases and J gave up 0 bases, with 15 bases separating them. The CDR3 loop spans 16 amino acids. Germline CDR1 reads SEHNR; CDR2 reads FQNEAQ (reference sequence). CDR3 DNA sequence: TGTGCCAGCAGCTCGAGCGTGCTGGGTTCTAACTATGGCTACACCTTC. It is translated as CASSSSVLGSNYGYTF. The full variable domain, in which reference TRBV7-9 and TRBJ1-2 provide the parts outside the CDR3, is DTGVSQNPRHKITKRGQNVTFRCDPISEHNRLYWYRQTLGQGPEFLTYFQNEAQLEKSRLLSDRFSAERPKGSFSTLEIQRTEQGDSAMYLCASSSSVLGSNYGYTFGSGTRLTVV.

Concerning this clone itself: Other DNA sequences of this sample code for an identical CDR3. The chain joins TRBV19 to TRBJ2-3, with unresolved D. Per the germline V gene, CDR1 is LNHDA and CDR2 is SQIVND (reference sequence). This CDR3 has 14 residues. Trimming took off 1 base at V and 1 base at J, with 6 bases between the two ends. The CDR3 protein is CASSIAGGTDTQYF. The CDR3 nucleotides are TGTGCCAGTAGTATAGCGGGCGGCACAGATACGCAGTATTTT. The variable domain in full, completed from reference TRBV19 and TRBJ2-3, reads DGGITQSPKYLFRKEGQNVTLSCEQNLNHDAMYWYRQDPGQGLRLIYYSQIVNDFQKGDIAEGYSVSREKKESFPLTVTSAQKNPTAFYLCASSIAGGTDTQYFGPGTRLTVL.

The chain uses TRBV6-5 and TRBJ2-7; 7 bases align to TRBD2. Trimming cost V 1 base and J 1 base; bases outside gene matches: 7. CDR3 length equals 16 residues. Germline loops: CDR1 MNHEY, CDR2 SVGAGI. CDR3 DNA: TGTGCCAGCAGTTACTTGGGGGGGGATGGTTCCTACGAGCAGTACTTC. As protein: CASSYLGGDGSYEQYF.

The chain carries TRBV5-4 and TRBJ2-3; D is unresolved. V lost 3 bases and J lost 5, with 19 bases in between. Germline loops: CDR1 SGHNT, CDR2 YYREEE (reference sequence). The CDR3 loop spans 16 amino acids. The CDR3 sequence is CASSSRYAAAVDTQYF. DNA of the CDR3: TGTGCCAGCAGCTCCCGCTACGCGGCGGCGGTAGATACGCAGTATTTT.

The J gene is TRBJ2-3, the V gene TRBV5-1, with D possibly being TRBD1 or TRBD2 (5 bases each). Germline V gene lookup returns CDR1 SGHRS and CDR2 YFSETQ. CDR3 length: 15 residues. Trimming stripped 0 bases from V and 2 bases from J, with 10 bases between. This chain's CDR3 is CASSLEGRVTDTQYF. The CDR3, as DNA: TGCGCCAGCAGCTTGGAGGGACGGGTCACAGATACGCAGTATTTT.

The genes are TRBV5-1 and TRBJ2-5; TRBD2 is a possible D gene (6 bases). This CDR3 comprises 14 residues. CDR1 is SGHRS and CDR2 is YFSETQ in the germline V gene. Trimming took off 4 bases at V and 3 bases at J, with 13 bases between the two ends. The CDR3 nucleotides are TGCGCCAGCAGCGGCGGGACTCCCAAAGAGACCCAGTACTTC. Protein product: CASSGGTPKETQYF.

This clone came up once. This chain joins TRBV5-1 and TRBJ1-4, with 7 bases aligning to TRBD1. This CDR3 is 15 amino acids long. The germline V gene encodes CDR1 SGHRS and CDR2 YFSETQ. The V segment lost 2 bases and the J segment 6 bases; nucleotides outside the gene matches: 7. The CDR3: CASSFTGEWHEKLFF. The DNA of the CDR3 is TGCGCCAGCAGCTTCACAGGGGAGTGGCATGAAAAACTGTTTTTT.

This chain links TRBV2 with TRBJ2-7, with TRBD2 matching over 9 bases. With V trimmed by 4 bases and J by 7 bases, 8 bases remained unmatched. This CDR3 has 14 amino acids. Looked up from germline, CDR1 is SNHLY and CDR2 is FYNNEI. CDR3 protein: CASSGQRGVGEQYF. The DNA of the CDR3 is TGTGCCAGCAGTGGACAGCGGGGGGTTGGGGAGCAGTACTTC.

The chain is built from TRBV2 and TRBJ2-7; D is perhaps TRBD1 or TRBD2 (6 bases each). Trimming shortened V by 1 base and J by 1 base, and 11 bases separated the two germline ends. Germline-derived CDR1 and CDR2 are SNHLY and FYNNEI. This CDR3 is built from 15 residues. CDR3 in DNA: TGTGCCAGCAGTGAAGGGGGGGCTCCTTCCTACGAGCAGTACTTC. Translating it yields CASSEGGAPSYEQYF.

J is TRBJ2-2 and V is TRBV10-2, with 7 bases matching TRBD2. The CDR3 sequence is 15 residues long. The ends lost 7 bases at V and 3 bases at J; junction bases unmatched: 8. Germline V lookup: CDR1 WSHSY, CDR2 SAAADI. The CDR3 DNA reads as TGCGCCAGCACCTCTCCCGCGGGGGACACCGGGGAGCTGTTTTTT. The encoded protein is CASTSPAGDTGELFF.

V usage is TRBV29-1 and J usage is TRBJ1-1, with a tentative D call TRBD1 (6 bases). The V and J ends lost 5 bases and 7 bases respectively, with 17 bases between them. Germline V CDR1 and CDR2: SQVTM, ANQGSEA. The CDR3 length is 13 residues. The CDR3 protein is CSVSHGRGGEAFF. CDR3 sequence (DNA): TGCAGCGTTTCTCACGGGCGAGGGGGTGAAGCTTTCTTT.

The genes are TRBV2 and TRBJ1-1; 8 bases match TRBD1. Germline assignment: CDR1 SNHLY and CDR2 FYNNEI. CDR3 length: 13 residues. V was pared by 6 bases and J by 8 bases, with 8 bases of the junction left unmatched. In nucleotides, the CDR3 is TGTGCCAGCAGCCAGGACAGGGATCAGGAAGCTTTCTTT. Residues: CASSQDRDQEAFF.

The J gene is TRBJ1-6, the V gene TRBV19; 7 bases line up with TRBD1. The V segment lost 5 bases and the J segment 6 bases; nucleotides outside the gene matches: 7. The germline V gene encodes CDR1 LNHDA and CDR2 SQIVND (reference sequence). The CDR3 spans 15 residues. This chain's CDR3 is CASSWAGGSNSPLHF. CDR3 bases: TGTGCCAGTAGTTGGGCAGGGGGTTCTAATTCACCCCTCCACTTT.

This chain joins TRBV5-1 and TRBJ1-2, with 11 nucleotides matching TRBD1. The CDR3 extends over 15 amino acids. Losses at the gene ends were 4 bases for V and 7 bases for J; bases not matched to a gene: 9. The germline V gene encodes CDR1 SGHRS and CDR2 YFSETQ. The CDR3 region is CASSLRTGGFSGYTF. For the CDR3, the DNA is TGCGCCAGCAGCCTAAGGACAGGGGGCTTCTCTGGCTACACCTTC.